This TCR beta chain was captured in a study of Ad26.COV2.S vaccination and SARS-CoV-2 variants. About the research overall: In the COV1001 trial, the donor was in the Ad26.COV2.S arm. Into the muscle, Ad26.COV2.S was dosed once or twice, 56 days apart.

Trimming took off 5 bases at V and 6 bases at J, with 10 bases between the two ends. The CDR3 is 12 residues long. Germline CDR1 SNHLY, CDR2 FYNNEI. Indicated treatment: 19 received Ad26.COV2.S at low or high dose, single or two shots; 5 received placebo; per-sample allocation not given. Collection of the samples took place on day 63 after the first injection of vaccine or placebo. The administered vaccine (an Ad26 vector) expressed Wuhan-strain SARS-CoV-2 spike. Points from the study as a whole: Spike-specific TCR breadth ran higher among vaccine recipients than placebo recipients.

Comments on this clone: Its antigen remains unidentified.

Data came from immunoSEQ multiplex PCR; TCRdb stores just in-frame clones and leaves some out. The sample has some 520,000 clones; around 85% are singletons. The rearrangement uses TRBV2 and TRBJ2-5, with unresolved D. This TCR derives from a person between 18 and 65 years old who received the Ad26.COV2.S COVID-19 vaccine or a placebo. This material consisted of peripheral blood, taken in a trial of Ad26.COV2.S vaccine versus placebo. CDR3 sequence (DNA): TGTGCCAGCAGTAGACCTGGGCAGACCCAGTACTTC. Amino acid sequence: CASSRPGQTQYF.